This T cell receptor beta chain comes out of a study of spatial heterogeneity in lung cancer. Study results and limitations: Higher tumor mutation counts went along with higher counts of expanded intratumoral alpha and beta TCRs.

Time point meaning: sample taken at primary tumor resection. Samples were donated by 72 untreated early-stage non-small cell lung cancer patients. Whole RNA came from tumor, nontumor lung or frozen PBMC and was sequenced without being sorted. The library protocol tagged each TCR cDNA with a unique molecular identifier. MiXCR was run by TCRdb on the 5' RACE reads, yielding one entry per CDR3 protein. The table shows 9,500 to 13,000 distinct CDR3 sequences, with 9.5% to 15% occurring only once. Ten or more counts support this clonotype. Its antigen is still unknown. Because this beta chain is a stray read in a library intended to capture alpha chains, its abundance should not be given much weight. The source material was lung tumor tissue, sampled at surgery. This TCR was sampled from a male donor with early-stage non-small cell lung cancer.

This chain's CDR3 is CSVEGAGAGVSYNEQFF. The CDR3 DNA reads TGCAGCGTTGAAGGTGCAGGAGCGGGAGTGTCCTACAATGAGCAGTTCTTC. The V gene is TRBV29-1, the J gene TRBJ2-1, with 8 nucleotides matching TRBD2. The trim removed 1 base at V and 1 base at J, leaving 9 bases unmatched. The length of the CDR3 is 17 residues. Germline-derived CDR1 and CDR2 are SQVTM and ANQGSEA.